This TCR beta chain was recorded in a study of CD8 T cells in ankylosing spondylitis. This clonotype was seen only a few times. Its target is unknown. The CDR3 sequence is 15 residues long. Germline V lookup: CDR1 DFQATT, CDR2 SNEGSKA (reference sequence). V dropped 2 bases and J dropped 0 bases, with 14 bases sitting between them. TCR beta libraries were made by quantitative 5'-RACE with molecular barcodes. TCRdb itself ran the 5' RACE reads through MiXCR, one entry per CDR3 protein. The sample shows about 750,000 distinct CDR3 sequences, 15% to 20% of them seen only once. Findings and caveats of the study: Significant enrichment of disease-linked clones was reportedly seen in matched ankylosing spondylitis synovial fluid. Within ankylosing spondylitis blood, a TCR beta motif made up of eight or nine highly homologous variants appeared to be characteristic. Existing reports had already noted some motif variants in reactive arthritis synovial fluid and blood.

Sequenced: blood, either unsorted or a sorted T cell fraction (not recorded which). The rearrangement uses TRBV20-1 and TRBJ2-7; a possible D gene is TRBD1 (6 bases). The clonotype originates from a male donor with ankylosing spondylitis. The CDR3 spells CSARYTGSSSYEQYF. Here the CDR3 DNA reads TGCAGTGCTAGATACACAGGGTCCTCCTCCTACGAGCAGTACTTC.